The 3 T cell receptor beta chains in this list originate from one sample, sequenced in a study of Ad26.COV2.S vaccination and SARS-CoV-2 variants. The protocol was immunoSEQ multiplex PCR, while the TCRdb copy is restricted to in-frame clones and leaves out a portion. The sample carries approximately 240,000 clones, around 87% recorded once. This sample's treatment: about 20 received Ad26.COV2.S at low or high dose, single or two shots; 5 received placebo; per-sample allocation not given. Specimens were obtained on day 63 following the first vaccine or placebo injection. The sample here was peripheral blood, taken in a trial of Ad26.COV2.S vaccine versus placebo. Receptors were obtained from a person between 18 and 65 years old who received the Ad26.COV2.S COVID-19 vaccine or a placebo.

The chain joins TRBV5-1 to TRBJ2-3; TRBD1 agrees at 9 bases. CDR3 size: 16 residues. Germline CDR1 reads SGHRS; CDR2 reads YFSETQ. The V and J ends lost 0 bases and 4 bases, in that order; junction bases with no gene match: 6. The CDR3 DNA reads as TGCGCCAGCAGCTTGGGACAGGGGGGCCCGGCAGATACGCAGTATTTT. This sequence encodes CASSLGQGGPADTQYF.

The V and J genes are TRBV18 and TRBJ2-5; D remains unclear. CDR3 size: 12 residues. The germline V gene has CDR1 KGHSH and CDR2 LQKENI. The germline V and J ends were trimmed by 6 bases and 7 bases, with 12 bases remaining between them. The CDR3 spells CASSPMDGTQYF. The CDR3 nucleotides read TGTGCCAGCTCCCCAATGGATGGGACCCAGTACTTC.

This chain links TRBV28 with TRBJ2-1; no clear D gene. The CDR3 runs to 15 residues. Germline CDR1 and CDR2: MDHEN and SYDVKM. V was pared by 5 bases and J by 2 bases, with 13 bases between. This chain's CDR3 is CASSPPGGPYNEQFF. The CDR3, as DNA: TGTGCCAGCAGTCCCCCCGGTGGCCCCTACAATGAGCAGTTCTTC.